This TCR beta chain was captured by sequencing in a study of cytomegalovirus exposure and HLA in healthy donors. Study-level findings and limits: Usually a TCR sequence was rare, but some public TCRs were found in many donors. TCR beta chains numbering some 160 were designated cytomegalovirus-associated. One later analysis, an examination of the 120 validation repertoires, found that first-cohort TCR clusters tended to co-occur in them.

The V segment lost 4 bases and the J segment 3 bases; nucleotides outside the gene matches: 9. The germline CDR1 and CDR2 sequences are MNHEY and SMNVEV (reference sequence). The CDR3 runs to 15 residues. As concerns this clone: Its target is unknown.

Sequenced by immunoSEQ multiplex PCR; TCRdb stores in-frame clones only, minus some. This repertoire shows 150,000 to 180,000 clones, 70% to 90% found once; its top ten account for about 1.9%. Material: PBMCs. J is TRBJ2-7 and V is TRBV27, with 7 positions matching TRBD2. This sequence originates from a human donor in good health. CDR3: CASSSPSGINYEQYF. The CDR3 DNA reads as TGTGCCAGCAGTTCCCCTAGCGGAATAAACTACGAGCAGTACTTC.